This T cell receptor (beta chain) originates from a study of graft-versus-host responses after intestinal transplantation. At the level of the study: Grafts that recipients had were multivisceral, liver-intestinal, or isolated intestinal transplants. Each patient got anti-thymocyte globulin induction, then tacrolimus and steroids for about 3 years.

This clone was counted a single time. Antigen specificity is unknown. Regarding the study as a whole: Investigators detected GvH clones in recipient marrow, with some emerging earlier in ileum or blood. In patients with graft-donor T cell macrochimerism, allograft graft-versus-host to host-versus-graft clonal ratios were high.

The CDR3 sequence is 12 residues long. Trimming took 4 bases from V and 4 from J, leaving 10 bases between them. Germline V gene sequence: CDR1 SQVTM, CDR2 ANQGSEA. Assay: immunoSEQ multiplex PCR; the TCRdb copy retains only in-frame clones and omits some. This table holds 9,000 to 10,000 clones, just under 95% found once. This sequence originates from a human patient who received an intestinal transplant, so some T cells may come from the graft donor. The input for sequencing was PBMCs, taken 8 days after intestinal transplant. The chain uses TRBV29-1 and TRBJ1-1, with D possibly TRBD1 on 6 matching bases. The CDR3 loop reads CSVGRGSTEAFF. The CDR3 nucleotides read TGCAGCGTTGGCAGGGGAAGCACTGAAGCTTTCTTT.